The entry that follows covers one T cell receptor beta chain sequence. What it binds is not known. One entry per CDR3 protein results from TCRdb running MiXCR on the RT-PCR reads. The sample has approximately 500,000 distinct CDR3 sequences, about 14% seen once; the top ten hold around 10%. These data belong to a study of response to subunit inactivated influenza vaccine. Study results and caveats: Authors suggested each seasonal flu vaccination may recruit only limited numbers of new T cells.

This specimen consisted of PBMCs from blood, obtained 11 to 12 days after vaccination. This receptor was identified in a man over 45 who received an inactivated influenza vaccine.

This chain's CDR3 is CASSVGTTLSTDTQYF. The CDR3 nucleotides are TGTGCCAGCAGCGTGGGGACAACGCTGTCCACAGATACGCAGTATTTT. This chain links TRBV9 with TRBJ2-3, with a weak D call TRBD1 (6 bases). With 2 bases removed from V and 2 bases from J, the gap between germline ends came to 15 bases. The CDR3 has 16 residues. Germline values: CDR1 SGDLS, CDR2 YYNGEE. Full variable domain (outside the CDR3, taken from reference TRBV9 and TRBJ2-3): DSGVTQTPKHLITATGQRVTLRCSPRSGDLSVYWYQQSLDQGLQFLIQYYNGEERAKGNILERFSAQQFPDLHSELNLSSLELGDSALYFCASSVGTTLSTDTQYFGPGTRLTVL.